This T cell receptor (beta chain) came from a study of OX40 agonist ivuxolimab in advanced cancers. General study findings and limits: CD4+ and CD8+ blood T cells expanded clonally by week 6 at 0.1 to 3.0 mg/kg.

Concerning this clone: The antigen is not known.

TCRdb's table, derived via immunoSEQ multiplex PCR, lists solely in-frame clones and lacks some. Of about 84,000 clones listed, 94% were seen once; the top ten hold 9.5% to 11%. This specimen was CD4+ or CD8+ T cells sorted from blood, taken in a trial of the OX40 agonist ivuxolimab. This TCR was recovered from an adult with an advanced solid tumor such as melanoma, head and neck, liver or kidney cancer.

The CDR3 spells CASTESRDSTYEKLFF. Here the CDR3 DNA reads TGCGCCAGCACCGAGTCCCGGGACAGTACCTATGAAAAACTGTTTTTT. This chain links TRBV10-2 with TRBJ1-4; 7 nucleotides match TRBD1. This CDR3 is 16 amino acids long. Trimming cost V 7 bases and J 6 bases; bases outside gene matches: 14. Germline loops: CDR1 WSHSY, CDR2 SAAADI.